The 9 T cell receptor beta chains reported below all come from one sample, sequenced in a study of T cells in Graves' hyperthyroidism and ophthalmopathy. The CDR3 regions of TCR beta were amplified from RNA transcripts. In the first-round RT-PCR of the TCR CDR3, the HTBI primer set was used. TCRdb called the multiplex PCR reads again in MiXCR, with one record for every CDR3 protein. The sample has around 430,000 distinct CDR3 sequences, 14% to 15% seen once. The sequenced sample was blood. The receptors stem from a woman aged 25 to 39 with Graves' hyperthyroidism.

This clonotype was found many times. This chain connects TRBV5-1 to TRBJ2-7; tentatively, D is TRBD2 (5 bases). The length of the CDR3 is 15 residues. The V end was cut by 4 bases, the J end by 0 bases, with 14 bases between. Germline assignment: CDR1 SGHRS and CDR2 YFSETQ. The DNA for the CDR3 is TGCGCCAGCAGCCCCCCCGGGGTGGACTCCTACGAGCAGTACTTC. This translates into CASSPPGVDSYEQYF.

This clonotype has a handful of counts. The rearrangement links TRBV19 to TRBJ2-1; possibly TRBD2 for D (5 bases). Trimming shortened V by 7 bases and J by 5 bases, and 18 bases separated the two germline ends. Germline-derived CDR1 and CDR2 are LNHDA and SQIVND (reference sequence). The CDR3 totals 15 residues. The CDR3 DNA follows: TGTGCCAGTATGGGTAACGGGCTAGCCCACAATGAGCAGTTCTTC. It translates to CASMGNGLAHNEQFF.

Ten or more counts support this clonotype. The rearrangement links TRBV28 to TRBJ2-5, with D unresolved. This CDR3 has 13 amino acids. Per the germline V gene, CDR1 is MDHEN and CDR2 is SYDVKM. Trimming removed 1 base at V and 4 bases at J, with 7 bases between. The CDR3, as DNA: TGTGCCAGCAGTTTATACCCATCAGAGACCCAGTACTTC. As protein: CASSLYPSETQYF.

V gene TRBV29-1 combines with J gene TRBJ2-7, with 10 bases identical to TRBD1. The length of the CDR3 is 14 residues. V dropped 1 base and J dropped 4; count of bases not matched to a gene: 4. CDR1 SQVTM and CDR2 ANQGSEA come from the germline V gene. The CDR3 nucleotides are TGCAGCGTTGAAGCGGGACAGGGGAGGTACGAGCAGTACTTC. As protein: CSVEAGQGRYEQYF.

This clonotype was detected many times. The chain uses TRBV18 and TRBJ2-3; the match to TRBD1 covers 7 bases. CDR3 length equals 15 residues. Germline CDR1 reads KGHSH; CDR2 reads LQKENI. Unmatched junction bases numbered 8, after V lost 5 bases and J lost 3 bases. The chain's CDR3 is CASSSRQGRTDTQYF. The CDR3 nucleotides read TGTGCCAGCTCATCCCGACAGGGACGAACAGATACGCAGTATTTT.

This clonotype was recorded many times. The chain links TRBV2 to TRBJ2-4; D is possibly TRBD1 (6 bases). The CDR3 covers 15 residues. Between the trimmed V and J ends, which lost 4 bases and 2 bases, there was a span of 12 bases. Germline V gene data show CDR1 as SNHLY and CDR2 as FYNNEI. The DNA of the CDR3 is TGTGCCAGCAGTGTTGATCGGGACACCAAAAACATTCAGTACTTC. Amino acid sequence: CASSVDRDTKNIQYF.

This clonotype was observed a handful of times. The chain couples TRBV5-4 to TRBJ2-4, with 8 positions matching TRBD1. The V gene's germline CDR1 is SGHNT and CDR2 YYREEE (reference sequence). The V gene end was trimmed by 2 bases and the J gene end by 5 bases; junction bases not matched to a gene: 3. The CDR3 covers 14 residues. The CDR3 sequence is CASSFQGAENIQYF. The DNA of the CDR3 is TGTGCCAGCAGCTTTCAGGGGGCAGAAAACATTCAGTACTTC.

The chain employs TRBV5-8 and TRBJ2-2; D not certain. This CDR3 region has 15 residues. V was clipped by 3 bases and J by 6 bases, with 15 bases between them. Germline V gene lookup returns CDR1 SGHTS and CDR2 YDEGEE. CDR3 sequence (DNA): TGTGCCAGCAGCTCCGACCCAAACTTAGCCGGGGAGCTGTTTTTT. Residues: CASSSDPNLAGELFF.

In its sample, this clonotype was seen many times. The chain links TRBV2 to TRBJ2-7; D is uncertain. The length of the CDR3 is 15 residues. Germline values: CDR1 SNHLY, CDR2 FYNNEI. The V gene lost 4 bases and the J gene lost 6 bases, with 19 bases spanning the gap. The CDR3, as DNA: TGTGCCAGCAGTGCCTTTGGGTCACAAAGTCCCGAGCAGTACTTC. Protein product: CASSAFGSQSPEQYF.